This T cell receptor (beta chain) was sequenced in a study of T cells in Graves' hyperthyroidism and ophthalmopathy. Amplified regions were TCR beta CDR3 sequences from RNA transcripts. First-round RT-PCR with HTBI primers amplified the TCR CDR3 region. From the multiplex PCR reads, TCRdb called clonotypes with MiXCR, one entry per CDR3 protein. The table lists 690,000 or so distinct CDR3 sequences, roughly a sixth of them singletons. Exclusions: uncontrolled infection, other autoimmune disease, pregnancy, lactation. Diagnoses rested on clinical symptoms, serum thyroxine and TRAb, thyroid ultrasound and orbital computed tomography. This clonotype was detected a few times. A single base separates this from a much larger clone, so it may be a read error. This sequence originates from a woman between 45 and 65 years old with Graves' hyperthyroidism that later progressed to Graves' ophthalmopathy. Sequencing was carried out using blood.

DNA of the CDR3: TGTGCCAGCAGCTTAACAGGGGAGACTAAAGCTTTCTTT. Its protein product is CASSLTGETKAFF. The chain uses TRBV13 and TRBJ1-1; 7 bases line up with TRBD1. Germline V gene sequence: CDR1 PRHDT, CDR2 FYEKMQ (reference sequence). The trim removed 2 bases at V and 9 bases at J, leaving 6 bases unmatched. This CDR3 has 13 residues.